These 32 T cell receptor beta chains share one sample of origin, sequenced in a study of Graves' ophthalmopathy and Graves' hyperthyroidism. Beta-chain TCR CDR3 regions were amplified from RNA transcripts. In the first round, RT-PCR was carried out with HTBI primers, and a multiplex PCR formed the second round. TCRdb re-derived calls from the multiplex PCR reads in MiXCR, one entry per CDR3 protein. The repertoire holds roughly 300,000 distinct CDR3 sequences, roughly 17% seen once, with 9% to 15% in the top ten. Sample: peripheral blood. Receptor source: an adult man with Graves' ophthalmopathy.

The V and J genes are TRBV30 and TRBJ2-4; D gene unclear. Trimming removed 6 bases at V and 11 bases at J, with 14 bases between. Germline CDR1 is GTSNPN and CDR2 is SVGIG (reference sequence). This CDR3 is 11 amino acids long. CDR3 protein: CACAEVVLQYF. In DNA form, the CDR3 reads TGTGCCTGCGCAGAGGTTGTCCTTCAGTACTTC.

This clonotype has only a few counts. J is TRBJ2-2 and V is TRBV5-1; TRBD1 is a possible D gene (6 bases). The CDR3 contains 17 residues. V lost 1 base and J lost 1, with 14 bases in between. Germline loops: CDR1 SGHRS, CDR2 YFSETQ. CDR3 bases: TGCGCCAGCAGCTTGCTCGTTTGGACAGAGAACACCGGGGAGCTGTTTTTT. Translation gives CASSLLVWTENTGELFF.

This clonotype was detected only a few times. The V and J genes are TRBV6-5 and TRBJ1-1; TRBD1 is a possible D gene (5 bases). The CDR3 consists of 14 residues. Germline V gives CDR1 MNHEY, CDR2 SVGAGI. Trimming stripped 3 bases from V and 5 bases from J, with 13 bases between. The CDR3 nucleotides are TGTGCCAGCAGTTATAGGGGAATGTGGACTGAAGCTTTCTTT. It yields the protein CASSYRGMWTEAFF.

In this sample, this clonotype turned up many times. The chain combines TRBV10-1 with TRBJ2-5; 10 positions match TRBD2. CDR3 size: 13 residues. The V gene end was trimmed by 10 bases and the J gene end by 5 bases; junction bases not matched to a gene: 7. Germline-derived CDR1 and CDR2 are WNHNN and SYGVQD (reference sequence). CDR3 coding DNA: TGCGCCACCCCTAGCGGGGGCCCGGAGACCCAGTACTTC. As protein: CATPSGGPETQYF.

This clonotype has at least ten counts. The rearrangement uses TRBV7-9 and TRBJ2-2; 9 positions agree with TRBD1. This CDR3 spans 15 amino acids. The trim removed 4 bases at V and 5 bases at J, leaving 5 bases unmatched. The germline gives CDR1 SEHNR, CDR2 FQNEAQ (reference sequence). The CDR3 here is CASSSGTGWTGELFF. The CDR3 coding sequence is TGTGCCAGCAGCTCCGGGACAGGGTGGACCGGGGAGCTGTTTTTT.

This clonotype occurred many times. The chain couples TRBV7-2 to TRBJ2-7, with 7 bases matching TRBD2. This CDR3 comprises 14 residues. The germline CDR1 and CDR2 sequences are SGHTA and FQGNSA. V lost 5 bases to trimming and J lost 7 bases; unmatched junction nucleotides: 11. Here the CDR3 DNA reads TGTGCCAGCAGCCTCCGGGGGGAGACTACGGAGCAGTACTTC. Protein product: CASSLRGETTEQYF.

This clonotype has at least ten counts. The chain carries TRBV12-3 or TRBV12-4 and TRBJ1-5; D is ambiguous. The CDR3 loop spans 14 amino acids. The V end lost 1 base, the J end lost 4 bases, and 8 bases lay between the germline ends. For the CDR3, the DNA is TGTGCCAGCAGTTTAGATGACACGAATCAGCCCCAGCATTTT. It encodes CASSLDDTNQPQHF.

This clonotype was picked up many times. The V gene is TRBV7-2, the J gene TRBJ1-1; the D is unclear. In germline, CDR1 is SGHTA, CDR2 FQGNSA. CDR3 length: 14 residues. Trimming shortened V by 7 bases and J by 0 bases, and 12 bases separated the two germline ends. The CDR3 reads CASTPAMMNTEAFF. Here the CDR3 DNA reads TGTGCCAGCACTCCGGCTATGATGAACACTGAAGCTTTCTTT.

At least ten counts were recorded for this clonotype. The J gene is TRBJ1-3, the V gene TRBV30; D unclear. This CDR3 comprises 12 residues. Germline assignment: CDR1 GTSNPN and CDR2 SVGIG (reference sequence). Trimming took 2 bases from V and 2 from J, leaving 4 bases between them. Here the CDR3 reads CAWSSAGNTIYF. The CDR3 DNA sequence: TGTGCCTGGAGTTCGGCTGGAAACACCATATATTTT.

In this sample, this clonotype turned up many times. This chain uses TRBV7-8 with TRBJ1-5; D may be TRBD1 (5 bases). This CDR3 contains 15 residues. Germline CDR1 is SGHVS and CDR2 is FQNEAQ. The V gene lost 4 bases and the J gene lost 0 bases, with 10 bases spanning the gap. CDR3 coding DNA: TGTGCCAGCAGCTCCCAGGGTGATAGCAATCAGCCCCAGCATTTT. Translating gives CASSSQGDSNQPQHF.

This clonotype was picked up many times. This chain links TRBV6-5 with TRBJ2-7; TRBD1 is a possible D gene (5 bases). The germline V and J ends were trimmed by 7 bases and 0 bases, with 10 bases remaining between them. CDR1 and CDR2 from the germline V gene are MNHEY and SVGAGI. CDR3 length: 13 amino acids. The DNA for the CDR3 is TGTGCCAGCAAAGGACACAGCTCCTACGAGCAGTACTTC. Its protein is CASKGHSSYEQYF.

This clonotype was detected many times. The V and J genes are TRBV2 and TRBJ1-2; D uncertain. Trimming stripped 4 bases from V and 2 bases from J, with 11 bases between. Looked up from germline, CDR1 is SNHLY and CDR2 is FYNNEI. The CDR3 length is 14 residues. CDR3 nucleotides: TGTGCCAGCAGTGGTGCGGCTCCAAACTATGGCTACACCTTC. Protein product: CASSGAAPNYGYTF.

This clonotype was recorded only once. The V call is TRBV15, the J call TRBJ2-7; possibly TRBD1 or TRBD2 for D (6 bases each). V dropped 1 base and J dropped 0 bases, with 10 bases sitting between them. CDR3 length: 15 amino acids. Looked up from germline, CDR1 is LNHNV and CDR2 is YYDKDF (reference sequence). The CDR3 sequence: CATSRGPGASYEQYF. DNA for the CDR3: TGTGCCACCAGCAGAGGTCCGGGGGCCTCCTACGAGCAGTACTTC.

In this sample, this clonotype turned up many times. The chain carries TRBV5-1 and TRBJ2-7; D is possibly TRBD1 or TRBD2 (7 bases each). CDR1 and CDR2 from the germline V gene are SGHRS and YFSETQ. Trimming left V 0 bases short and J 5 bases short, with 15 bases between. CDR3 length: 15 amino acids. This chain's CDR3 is CASSLGDSSGNEQYF. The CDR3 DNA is TGCGCCAGCAGCTTGGGGGACAGCAGCGGGAACGAGCAGTACTTC.

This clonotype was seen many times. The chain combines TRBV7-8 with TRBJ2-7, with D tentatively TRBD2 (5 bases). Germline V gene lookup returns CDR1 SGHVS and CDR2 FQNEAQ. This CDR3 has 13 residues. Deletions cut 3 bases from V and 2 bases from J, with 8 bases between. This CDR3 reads CASSFNGAYEQYF. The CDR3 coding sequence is TGTGCCAGCAGCTTTAACGGGGCCTACGAGCAGTACTTC.

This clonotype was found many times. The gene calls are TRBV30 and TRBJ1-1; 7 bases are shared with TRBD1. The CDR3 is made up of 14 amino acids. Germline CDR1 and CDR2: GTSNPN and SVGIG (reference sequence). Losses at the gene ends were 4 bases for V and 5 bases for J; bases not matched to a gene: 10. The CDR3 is CAWNLRGQDTEAFF. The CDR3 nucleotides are TGTGCCTGGAACTTACGAGGACAGGATACTGAAGCTTTCTTT.

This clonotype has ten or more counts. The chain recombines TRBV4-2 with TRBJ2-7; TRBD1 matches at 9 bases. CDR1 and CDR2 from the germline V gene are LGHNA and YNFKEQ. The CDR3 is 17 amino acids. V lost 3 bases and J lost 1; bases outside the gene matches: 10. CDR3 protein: CASSHYPQGARSYEQYF. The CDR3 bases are TGTGCCAGCAGCCACTACCCACAGGGGGCCAGATCCTACGAGCAGTACTTC.

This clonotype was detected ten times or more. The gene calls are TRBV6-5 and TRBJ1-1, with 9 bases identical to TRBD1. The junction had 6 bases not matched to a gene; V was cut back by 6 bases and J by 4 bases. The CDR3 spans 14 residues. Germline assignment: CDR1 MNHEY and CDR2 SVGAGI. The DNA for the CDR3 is TGTGCCAGCAGGTACAGGGGGCCGGGCACTGAAGCTTTCTTT. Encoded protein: CASRYRGPGTEAFF.

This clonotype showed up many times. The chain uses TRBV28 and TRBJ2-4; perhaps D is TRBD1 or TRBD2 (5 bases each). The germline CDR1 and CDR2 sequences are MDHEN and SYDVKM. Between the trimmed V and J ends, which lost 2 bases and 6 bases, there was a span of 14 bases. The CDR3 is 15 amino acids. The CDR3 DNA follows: TGTGCCAGCAGTTTACCCCGGGGCCCCATAAACATTCAGTACTTC. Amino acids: CASSLPRGPINIQYF. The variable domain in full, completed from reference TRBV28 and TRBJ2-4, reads DVKVTQSSRYLVKRTGEKVFLECVQDMDHENMFWYRQDPGLGLRLIYFSYDVKMKEKGDIPEGYSVSREKKERFSLILESASTNQTSMYLCASSLPRGPINIQYFGAGTRLSVL.

CDR3 coding DNA: TGTGCCAGTAGTACAAACGGACAGACCGCGTACTTC. Translated, it gives CASSTNGQTAYF. The chain couples TRBV19 to TRBJ2-7, with D perhaps TRBD1 (6 bases). V was pared by 4 bases and J by 12 bases, with 16 bases between. CDR1 and CDR2 from the germline V gene are LNHDA and SQIVND (reference sequence). The CDR3 has 12 amino acids.

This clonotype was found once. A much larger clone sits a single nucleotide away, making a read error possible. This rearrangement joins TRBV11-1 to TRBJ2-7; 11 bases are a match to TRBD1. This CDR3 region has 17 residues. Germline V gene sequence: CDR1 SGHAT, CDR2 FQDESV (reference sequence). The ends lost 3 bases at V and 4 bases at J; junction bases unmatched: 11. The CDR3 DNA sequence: TGTGCCAGCAGCTTCCCCGCCTGGACAGGGGGCTTATACGAGCAGTACTTC. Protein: CASSFPAWTGGLYEQYF.

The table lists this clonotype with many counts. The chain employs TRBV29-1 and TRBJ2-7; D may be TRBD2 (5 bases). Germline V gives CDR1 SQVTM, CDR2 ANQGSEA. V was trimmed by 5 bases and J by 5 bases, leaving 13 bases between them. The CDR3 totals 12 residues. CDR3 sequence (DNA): TGCAGCGTTTTTCGGGGTACCCACGAGCAGTACTTC. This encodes CSVFRGTHEQYF.

The CDR3 sequence: CASSFGPHHPHLEQYF. DNA for the CDR3: TGTGCCAGCAGTTTCGGGCCCCACCACCCGCATCTCGAGCAGTACTTC. The gene calls are TRBV28 and TRBJ2-7, with unresolved D. The CDR3 is 16 amino acids. From germline, CDR1 is MDHEN and CDR2 SYDVKM. Trimming left V 3 bases short and J 6 bases short, with 21 bases between.

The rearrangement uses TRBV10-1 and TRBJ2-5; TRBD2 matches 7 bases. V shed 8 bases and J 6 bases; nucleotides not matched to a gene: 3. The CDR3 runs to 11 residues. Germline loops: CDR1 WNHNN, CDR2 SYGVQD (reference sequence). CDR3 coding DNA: TGCGCCAGCGGGGAGGGAAAGACCCAGTACTTC. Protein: CASGEGKTQYF.

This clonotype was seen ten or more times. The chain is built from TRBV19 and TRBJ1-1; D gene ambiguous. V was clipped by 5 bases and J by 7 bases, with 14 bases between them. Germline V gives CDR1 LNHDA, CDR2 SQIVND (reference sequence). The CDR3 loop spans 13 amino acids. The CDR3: CASSSDPAGEAFF. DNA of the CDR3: TGTGCCAGTAGTTCAGACCCGGCGGGTGAAGCTTTCTTT.

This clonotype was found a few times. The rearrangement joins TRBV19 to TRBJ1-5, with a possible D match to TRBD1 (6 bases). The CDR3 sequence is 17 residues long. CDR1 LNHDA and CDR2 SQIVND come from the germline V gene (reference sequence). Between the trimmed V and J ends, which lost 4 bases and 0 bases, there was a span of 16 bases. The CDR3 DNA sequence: TGTGCCAGTAGTAAACGAACAGGGAGCGATAGCAATCAGCCCCAGCATTTT. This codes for CASSKRTGSDSNQPQHF. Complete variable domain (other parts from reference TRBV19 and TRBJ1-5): DGGITQSPKYLFRKEGQNVTLSCEQNLNHDAMYWYRQDPGQGLRLIYYSQIVNDFQKGDIAEGYSVSREKKESFPLTVTSAQKNPTAFYLCASSKRTGSDSNQPQHFGDGTRLSIL.

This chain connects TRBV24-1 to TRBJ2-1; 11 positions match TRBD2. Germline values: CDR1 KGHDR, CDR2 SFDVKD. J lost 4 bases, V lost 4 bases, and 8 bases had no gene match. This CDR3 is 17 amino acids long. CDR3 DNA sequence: TGTGCCACCAGTGAGGGGGGACTAGCGGATCGGTACAATGAGCAGTTCTTC. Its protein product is CATSEGGLADRYNEQFF.

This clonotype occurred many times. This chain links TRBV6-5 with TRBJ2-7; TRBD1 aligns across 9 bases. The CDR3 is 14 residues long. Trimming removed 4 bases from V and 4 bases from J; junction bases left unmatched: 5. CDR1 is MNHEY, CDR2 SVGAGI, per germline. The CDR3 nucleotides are TGTGCCAGCAGTTCATCGACAGGGGGGTACGAGCAGTACTTC. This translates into CASSSSTGGYEQYF.

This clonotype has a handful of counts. The CDR3 bases are TGTGCCAGCAGTTTATCGGGAAACTCCTACGAGCAGTACTTC. Translating it yields CASSLSGNSYEQYF. This chain uses TRBV12-3 or TRBV12-4 with TRBJ2-7; D is possibly TRBD2 (5 bases). The CDR3 is 14 amino acids. V lost 2 bases to trimming and J lost 0 bases, with 8 bases between them.

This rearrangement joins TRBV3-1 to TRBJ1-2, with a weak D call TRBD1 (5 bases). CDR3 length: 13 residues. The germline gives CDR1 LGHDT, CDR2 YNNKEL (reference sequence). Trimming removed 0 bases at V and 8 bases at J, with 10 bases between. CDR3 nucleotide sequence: TGTGCCAGCAGCCAAGAACCCAGGGAGGGCTACACCTTC. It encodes CASSQEPREGYTF.

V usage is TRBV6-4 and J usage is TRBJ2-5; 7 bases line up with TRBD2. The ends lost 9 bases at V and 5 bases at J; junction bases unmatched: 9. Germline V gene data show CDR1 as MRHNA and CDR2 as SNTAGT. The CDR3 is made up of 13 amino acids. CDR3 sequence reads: CASSRLAYETQYF. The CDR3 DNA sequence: TGTGCCAGTTCCCGACTAGCATACGAGACCCAGTACTTC.

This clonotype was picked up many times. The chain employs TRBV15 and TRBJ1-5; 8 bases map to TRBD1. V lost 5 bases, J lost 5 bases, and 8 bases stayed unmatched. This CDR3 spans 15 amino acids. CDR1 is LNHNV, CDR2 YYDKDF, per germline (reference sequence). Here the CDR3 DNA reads TGTGCCACCAGCGGAAAGGACAGGGCCGATCAGCCCCAGCATTTT. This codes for CATSGKDRADQPQHF.